Given below is one TCR beta chain in context. No antigen is known for it. The junction departs from the called germline gene at one end, perhaps through a read error. Germline V gives CDR1 MGHRA, CDR2 YSYEKL. CDR3 length: 12 residues. Methotrexate plus calcineurin inhibitor accompanied controls' myeloablative marrow transplants; sampling was 1 year later. Data came from immunoSEQ multiplex PCR; TCRdb stores just in-frame clones and leaves some out. This sample has about 9,800 clones; 89% occur once, and the top ten carry approximately 4%. This sample was taken from a study of T cells after posttransplantation cyclophosphamide. Study conclusions and caveats: Blood and skin or GI T cell repertoires showed limited TRB overlap. Recipient CMV seropositivity and CMV reactivation strongly tracked TRB clonality. Later blood repertoires were often dominated by clones from the donor CD8+ memory compartment.

The sequence was collected from a male patient between 50 and 60 years old who received an allogeneic stem cell transplant from an unrelated donor, was CMV-positive, and had chronic GVHD only. T cells may partly derive from the graft donor. Sequenced material: PBMCs, taken around 440 days after allogeneic stem cell transplant with calcineurin inhibitor and methotrexate. V and J are TRBV4-1 and TRBJ2-7, with D perhaps matching TRBD1 (6 bases). CDR3 nucleotides: TGCGCCAGCAGCCGACCGGGACAAACCCCGCACTTC. Residues: CASSRPGQTPHF.